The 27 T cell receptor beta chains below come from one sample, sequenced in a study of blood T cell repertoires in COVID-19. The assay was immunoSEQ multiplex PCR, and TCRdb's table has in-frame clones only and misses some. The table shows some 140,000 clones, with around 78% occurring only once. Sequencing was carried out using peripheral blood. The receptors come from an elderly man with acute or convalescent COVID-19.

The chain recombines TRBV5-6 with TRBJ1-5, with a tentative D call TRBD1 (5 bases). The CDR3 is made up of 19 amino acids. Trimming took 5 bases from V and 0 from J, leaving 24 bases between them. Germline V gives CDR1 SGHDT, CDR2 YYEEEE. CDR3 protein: CASSQDLGGTLYSNQPQHF. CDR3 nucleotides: TGTGCCAGCAGTCAGGATTTGGGGGGGACGTTGTATAGCAATCAGCCCCAGCATTTT.

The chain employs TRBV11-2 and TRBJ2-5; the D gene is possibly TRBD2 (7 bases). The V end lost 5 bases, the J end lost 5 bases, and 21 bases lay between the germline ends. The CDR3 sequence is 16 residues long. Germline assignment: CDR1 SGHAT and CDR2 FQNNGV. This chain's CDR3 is CASSRGASENWETQYF. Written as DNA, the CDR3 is TGTGCCAGCAGCCGGGGGGCCTCGGAAAATTGGGAGACCCAGTACTTC. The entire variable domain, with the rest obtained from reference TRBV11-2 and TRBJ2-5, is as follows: EAGVAQSPRYKIIEKRQSVAFWCNPISGHATLYWYQQILGQGPKLLIQFQNNGVVDDSQLPKDRFSAERLKGVDSTLKIQPAKLEDSAVYLCASSRGASENWETQYFGPGTRLLVL.

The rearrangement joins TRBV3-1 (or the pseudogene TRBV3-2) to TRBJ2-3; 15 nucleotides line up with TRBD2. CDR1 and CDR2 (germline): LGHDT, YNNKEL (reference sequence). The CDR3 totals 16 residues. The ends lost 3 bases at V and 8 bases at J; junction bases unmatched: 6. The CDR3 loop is CASSHAGLAGGSTQYF. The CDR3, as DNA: TGTGCCAGCAGCCACGCCGGACTAGCGGGGGGGTCTACGCAGTATTTT.

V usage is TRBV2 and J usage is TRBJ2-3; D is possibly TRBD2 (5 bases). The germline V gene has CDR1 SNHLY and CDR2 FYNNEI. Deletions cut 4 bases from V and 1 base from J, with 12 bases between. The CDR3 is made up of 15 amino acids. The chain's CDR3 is CASSALGLRTDTQYF. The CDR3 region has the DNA TGTGCCAGCAGTGCCCTAGGACTGCGCACAGATACGCAGTATTTT. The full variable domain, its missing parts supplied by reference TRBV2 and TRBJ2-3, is EPEVTQTPSHQVTQMGQEVILRCVPISNHLYFYWYRQILGQKVEFLVSFYNNEISEKSEIFDDQFSVERPDGSNFTLKIRSTKLEDSAMYFCASSALGLRTDTQYFGPGTRLTVL.

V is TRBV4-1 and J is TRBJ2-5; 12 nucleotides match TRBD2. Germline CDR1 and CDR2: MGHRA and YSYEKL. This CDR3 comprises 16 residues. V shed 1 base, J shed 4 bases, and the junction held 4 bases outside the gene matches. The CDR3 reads CASSQASGGGSETQYF. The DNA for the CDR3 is TGCGCCAGCAGCCAAGCTAGCGGGGGGGGATCAGAGACCCAGTACTTC.

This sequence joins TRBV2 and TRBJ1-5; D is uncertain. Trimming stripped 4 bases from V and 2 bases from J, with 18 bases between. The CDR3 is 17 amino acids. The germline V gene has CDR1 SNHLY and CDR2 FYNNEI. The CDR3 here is CASSGPGKQGGNQPQHF. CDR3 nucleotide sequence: TGTGCCAGCAGTGGACCCGGGAAACAAGGAGGCAATCAGCCCCAGCATTTT.

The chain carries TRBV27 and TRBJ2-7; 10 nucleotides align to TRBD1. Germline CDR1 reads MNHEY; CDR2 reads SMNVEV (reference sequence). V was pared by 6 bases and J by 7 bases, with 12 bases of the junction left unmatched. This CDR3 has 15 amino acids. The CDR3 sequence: CASSFSRDRGDEQYF. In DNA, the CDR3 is TGTGCCAGCAGCTTCAGTCGGGACAGGGGAGATGAGCAGTACTTC.

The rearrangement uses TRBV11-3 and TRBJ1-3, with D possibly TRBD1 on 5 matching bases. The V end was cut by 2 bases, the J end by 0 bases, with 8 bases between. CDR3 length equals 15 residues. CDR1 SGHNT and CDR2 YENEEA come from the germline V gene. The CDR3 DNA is TGTGCCAGCAGCTTAATGACAGTCTCTGGAAACACCATATATTTT. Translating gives CASSLMTVSGNTIYF. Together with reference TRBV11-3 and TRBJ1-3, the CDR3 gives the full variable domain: EAGVVQSPRYKIIEKKQPVAFWCNPISGHNTLYWYLQNLGQGPELLIRYENEEAVDDSQLPKDRFSAERLKGVDSTLKIQPAELGDSAVYLCASSLMTVSGNTIYFGEGSWLTVV.

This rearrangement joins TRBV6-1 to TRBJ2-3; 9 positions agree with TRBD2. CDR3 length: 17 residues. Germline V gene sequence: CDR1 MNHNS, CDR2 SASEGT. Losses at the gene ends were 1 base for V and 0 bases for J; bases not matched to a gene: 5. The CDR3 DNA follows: TGTGCCAGCAGTGAAGTACTAGCGGGTGCTAGCACAGATACGCAGTATTTT. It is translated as CASSEVLAGASTDTQYF.

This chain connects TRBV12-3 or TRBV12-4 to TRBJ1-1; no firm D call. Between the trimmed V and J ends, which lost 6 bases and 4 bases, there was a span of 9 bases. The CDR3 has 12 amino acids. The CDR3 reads CASSTPRTEAFF. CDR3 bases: TGTGCCAGCAGCACTCCACGCACTGAAGCTTTCTTT.

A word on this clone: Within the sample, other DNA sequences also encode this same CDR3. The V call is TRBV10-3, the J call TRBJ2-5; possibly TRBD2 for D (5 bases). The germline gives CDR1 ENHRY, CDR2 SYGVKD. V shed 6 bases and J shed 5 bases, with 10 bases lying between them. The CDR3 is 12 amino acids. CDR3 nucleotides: TGTGCCATCAGCGACCGAGGGGAGACCCAGTACTTC. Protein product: CAISDRGETQYF.

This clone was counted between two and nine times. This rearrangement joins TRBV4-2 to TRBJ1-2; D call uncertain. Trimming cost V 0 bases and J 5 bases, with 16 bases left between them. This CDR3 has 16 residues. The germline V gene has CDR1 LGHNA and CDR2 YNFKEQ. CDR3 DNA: TGTGCCAGCAGCCAAGAGGCAAAGGGCGGGGAGTATGGCTACACCTTC. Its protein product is CASSQEAKGGEYGYTF.

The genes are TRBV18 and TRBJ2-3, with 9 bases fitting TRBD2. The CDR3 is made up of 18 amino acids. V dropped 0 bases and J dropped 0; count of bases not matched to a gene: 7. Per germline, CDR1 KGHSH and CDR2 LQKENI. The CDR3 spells CASSPPGTAGGSTDTQYF. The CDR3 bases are TGTGCCAGCTCACCACCGGGTACCGCGGGGGGGAGCACAGATACGCAGTATTTT.

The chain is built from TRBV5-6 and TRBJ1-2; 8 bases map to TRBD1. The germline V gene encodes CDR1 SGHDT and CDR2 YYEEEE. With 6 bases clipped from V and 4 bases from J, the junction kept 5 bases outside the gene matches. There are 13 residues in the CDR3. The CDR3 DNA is TGTGCCAGCAACTCACAGGGGGTCTATGGCTACACCTTC. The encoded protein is CASNSQGVYGYTF.

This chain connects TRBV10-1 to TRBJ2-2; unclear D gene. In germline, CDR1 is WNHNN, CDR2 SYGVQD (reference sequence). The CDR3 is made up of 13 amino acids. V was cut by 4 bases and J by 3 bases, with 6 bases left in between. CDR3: CASSGPDTGELFF. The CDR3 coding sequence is TGCGCCAGCAGTGGCCCGGACACCGGGGAGCTGTTTTTT.

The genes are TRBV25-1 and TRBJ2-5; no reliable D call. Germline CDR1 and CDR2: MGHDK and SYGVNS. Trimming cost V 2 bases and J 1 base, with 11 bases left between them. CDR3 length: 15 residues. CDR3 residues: CASSEGLNFQETQYF. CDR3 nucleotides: TGTGCCAGCAGTGAAGGTTTGAACTTCCAAGAGACCCAGTACTTC.

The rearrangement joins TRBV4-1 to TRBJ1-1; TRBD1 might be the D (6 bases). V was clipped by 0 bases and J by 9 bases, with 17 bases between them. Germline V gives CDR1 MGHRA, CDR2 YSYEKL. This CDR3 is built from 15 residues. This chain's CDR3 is CASSQDSNRGLKAFF. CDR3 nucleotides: TGCGCCAGCAGCCAAGATTCTAATAGGGGGTTGAAAGCTTTCTTT.

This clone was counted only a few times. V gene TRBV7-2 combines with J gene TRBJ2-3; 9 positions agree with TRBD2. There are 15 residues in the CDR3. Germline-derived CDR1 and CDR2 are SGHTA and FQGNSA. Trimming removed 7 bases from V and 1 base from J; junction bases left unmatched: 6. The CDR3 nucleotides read TGTGCCAGCATCAATAGCGGGGGTCGCACAGATACGCAGTATTTT. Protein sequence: CASINSGGRTDTQYF.

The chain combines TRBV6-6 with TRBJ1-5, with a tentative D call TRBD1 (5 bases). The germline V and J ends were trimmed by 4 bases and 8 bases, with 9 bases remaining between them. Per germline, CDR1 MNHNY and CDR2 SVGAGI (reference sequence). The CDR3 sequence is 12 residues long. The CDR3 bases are TGTGCCAGCAGTTCCGGACAAAAGCCCCAGCATTTT. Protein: CASSSGQKPQHF.

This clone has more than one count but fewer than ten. The CDR3 DNA sequence: TGCAGCGTTACCTACCCTAGACGGGGGGTAACCGGGGAGCTGTTTTTT. Its protein is CSVTYPRRGVTGELFF. The gene calls are TRBV29-1 and TRBJ2-2, with 7 positions matching TRBD2. V dropped 5 bases and J dropped 5; count of bases not matched to a gene: 14. Germline CDR1 reads SQVTM; CDR2 reads ANQGSEA. The CDR3 runs to 16 residues.

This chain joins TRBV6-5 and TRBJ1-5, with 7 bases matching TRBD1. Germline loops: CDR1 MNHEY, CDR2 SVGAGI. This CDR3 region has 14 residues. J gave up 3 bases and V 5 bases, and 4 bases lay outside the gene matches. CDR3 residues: CASSLTGINQPQHF. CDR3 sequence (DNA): TGTGCCAGCAGTCTGACAGGGATCAATCAGCCCCAGCATTTT.

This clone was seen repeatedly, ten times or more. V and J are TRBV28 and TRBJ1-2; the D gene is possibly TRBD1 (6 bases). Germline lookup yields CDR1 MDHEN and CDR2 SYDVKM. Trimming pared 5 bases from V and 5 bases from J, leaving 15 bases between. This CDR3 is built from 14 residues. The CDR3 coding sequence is TGTGCCAGCAGTCCCTCCGGACAGCAATATGGCTACACCTTC. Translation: CASSPSGQQYGYTF.

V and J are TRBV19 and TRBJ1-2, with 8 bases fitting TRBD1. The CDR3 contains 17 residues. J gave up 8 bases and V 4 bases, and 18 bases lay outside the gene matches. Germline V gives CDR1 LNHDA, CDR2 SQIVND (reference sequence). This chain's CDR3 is CASSTSEVRQGLGGYTF. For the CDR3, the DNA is TGTGCCAGTAGTACGTCGGAAGTGAGACAGGGGCTGGGAGGCTACACCTTC.

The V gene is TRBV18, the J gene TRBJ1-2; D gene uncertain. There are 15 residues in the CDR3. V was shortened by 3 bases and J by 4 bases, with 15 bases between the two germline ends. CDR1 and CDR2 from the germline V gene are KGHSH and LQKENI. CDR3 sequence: CASSPGQGSGYGYTF. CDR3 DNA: TGTGCCAGCTCACCTGGGCAAGGGAGCGGCTATGGCTACACCTTC.

CDR3 in DNA: TGTGCCAGCAGCGATTTGCTAGGAGATACGCAGTATTTT. Residues: CASSDLLGDTQYF. The rearrangement uses TRBV7-6 and TRBJ2-3, with D hard to call. The V gene's germline CDR1 is SGHVS and CDR2 FNYEAQ. The CDR3 extends over 13 amino acids. Trimming left V 5 bases short and J 5 bases short, with 11 bases between.

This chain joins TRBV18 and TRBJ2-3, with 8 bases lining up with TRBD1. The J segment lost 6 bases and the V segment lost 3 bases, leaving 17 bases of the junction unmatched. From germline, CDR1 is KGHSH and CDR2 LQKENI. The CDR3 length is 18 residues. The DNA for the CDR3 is TGTGCCAGCTCACCCGCCAACCAAGGGACAGGACACGGGGATACGCAGTATTTT. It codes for CASSPANQGTGHGDTQYF.

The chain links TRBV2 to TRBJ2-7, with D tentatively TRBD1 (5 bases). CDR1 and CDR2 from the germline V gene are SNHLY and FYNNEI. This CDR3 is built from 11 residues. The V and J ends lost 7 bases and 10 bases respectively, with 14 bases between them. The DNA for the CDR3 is TGTGCCAGCACCCTTAAGGACAATCAGTACGTC. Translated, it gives CASTLKDNQYV.